This TCR beta chain was sequenced for a study of blood T cells in healthy people across ages. Whole-study results and caveats: TCR beta diversity per million T cells fell roughly linearly with age.

V lost 6 bases to trimming and J lost 5 bases, with 14 bases between them. The CDR3 length is 13 residues. Germline CDR1 and CDR2: MNHEY and SVGAGI. This clonotype was counted a few times. The antigen remains unidentified. The use of a sample-barcoded 5' primer and a J-beta primer mix characterized a second PCR of about 6 to 12 cycles. Each of the cDNA molecules was tagged by a template-switch adaptor with 12 random nucleotides. TCRdb ran MiXCR on the 5' RACE reads and lists one entry per CDR3 protein. The sample contains roughly 1,700,000 distinct CDR3 sequences, 28% of which appear only once. Total RNA amounts of at least 5 micrograms were extracted per sample.

The chain carries TRBV6-5 and TRBJ2-7, with D perhaps TRBD1 or TRBD2 (5 bases each). Input material: blood. The receptor was derived from a woman younger than 45 in good health. Here the CDR3 reads CASRQDWGNEQYF. As DNA, the CDR3 is TGTGCCAGCAGACAGGACTGGGGAAACGAGCAGTACTTC.